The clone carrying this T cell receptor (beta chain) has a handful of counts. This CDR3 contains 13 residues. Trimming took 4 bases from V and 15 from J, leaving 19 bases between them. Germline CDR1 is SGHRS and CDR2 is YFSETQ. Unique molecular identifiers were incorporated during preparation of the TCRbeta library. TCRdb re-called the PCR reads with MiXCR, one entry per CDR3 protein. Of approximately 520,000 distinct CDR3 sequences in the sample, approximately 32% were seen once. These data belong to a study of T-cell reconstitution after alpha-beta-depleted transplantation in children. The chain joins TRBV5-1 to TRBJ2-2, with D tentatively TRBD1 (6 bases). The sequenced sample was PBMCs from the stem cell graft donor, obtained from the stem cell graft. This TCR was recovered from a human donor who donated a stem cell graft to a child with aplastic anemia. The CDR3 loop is CASSTDRDKKMFF. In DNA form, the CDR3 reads TGCGCCAGCAGCACGGATCGGGACAAGAAAATGTTTTTT.